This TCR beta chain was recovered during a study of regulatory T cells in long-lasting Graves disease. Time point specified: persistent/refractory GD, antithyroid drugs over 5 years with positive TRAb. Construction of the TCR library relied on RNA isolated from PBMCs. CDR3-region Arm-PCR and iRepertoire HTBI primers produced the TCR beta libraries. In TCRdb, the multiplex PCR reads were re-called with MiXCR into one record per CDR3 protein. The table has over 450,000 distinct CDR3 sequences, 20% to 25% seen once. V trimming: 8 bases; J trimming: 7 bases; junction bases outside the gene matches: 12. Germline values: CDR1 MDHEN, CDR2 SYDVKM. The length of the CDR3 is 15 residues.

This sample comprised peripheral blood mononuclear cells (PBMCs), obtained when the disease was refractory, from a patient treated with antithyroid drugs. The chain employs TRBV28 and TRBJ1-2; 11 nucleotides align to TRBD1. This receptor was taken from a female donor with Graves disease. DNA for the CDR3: TGTGCCAGCCGGCTATCGGACAGGGGGCCTCGTGGCTACACCTTC. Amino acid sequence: CASRLSDRGPRGYTF.